The present entry profiles one TCR beta chain with its context. This clonotype was counted only a few times. The antigen this receptor binds is unknown. Per-base qualities were not stored, and no clone one base away is much larger. The TCR beta CDR3 regions were amplified from the RNA transcripts. A first-round RT-PCR of the TCR CDR3 used the HTBI primer set with the Qiagen OneStep RT-PCR kit. The libraries were constructed in a second round of multiplex PCR and then size-selected and purified. Paired-end sequencing of the libraries was performed with 100 bp reads on an Illumina HiSeq2000. The paper's processing steps were these. Raw data were processed with SOAPnuke, discarding reads with adapters, uncalled bases, mean Phred below 15, or no exact constant-primer or identifier match. High-quality paired reads were merged with COPE v1.2.5, and unique nucleotide sequences were defined as clonotypes. MiTCR v1.1 was used to align the clonotypes against IMGT TRBV, TRBD and TRBJ reference segments. The analysis included only V-J combinations with a frequency above 0.0001, which together covered 99% to 99.2% of the repertoires. The TCS score was defined as F50 (clonal expansion) divided by E x V (chaos), with BLOSUM62-based TCRdist calculated between CDR3 peptides within each V-J. Welch's t-statistics and random forest reduced several hundred V-J features to roughly 13, which were used in a naive Bayes classifier (R e1071). TCRdb trimmed public reads at Q25 via fastp, called clones via MiXCR and kept in-frame beta chains. Entries that share a CDR3 protein sequence are merged under the most common genes and DNA. The V and J calls reflect TCRdb's pipeline rather than the authors' work. This sample gives hundreds of thousands of distinct CDR3 sequences in total; roughly a quarter of them show up just once. Approximately 10% of the sample comes from the top ten.

Inclusive of the bounding cysteine and phenylalanine, the CDR3 is 13 residues long. Only the CDR3 region is kept as DNA, spanning 39 bases read in frame from base 1. Reading the germline V gene gives CDR1 SGHTA and CDR2 FQGNSA. At the junction V is shortened by 7 bases and J by 5 bases; bases outside the gene matches: 6. The sample belongs to a study of T cells in Graves' hyperthyroidism and ophthalmopathy (dated by TCRdb to the late 2010s). Looking at the study overall: Peripheral blood was collected at initial diagnosis, before any treatment. A discovery cohort of about 96 patients, roughly 40 with Graves' ophthalmopathy and fewer than 65 with stable Graves' hyperthyroidism, was used to find distinguishing TCR V-J signatures. Prospective prediction of ophthalmopathy was tested in an independent validation cohort consisting of about 19 hyperthyroidism patients and approximately 16 patients who later progressed to ophthalmopathy. The 95 to 100 discovery patients were randomly divided into training and test sets at a 7:3 ratio. Thyroid tissue and blood T-cell repertoires from several Graves' hyperthyroidism patients were also compared in the study. Following sampling, methimazole starting at 30 mg daily was given to hyperthyroidism patients, and high-dose intravenous methylprednisolone was given to ophthalmopathy patients. According to the paper, TCR Vbeta CDR3 sequencing was carried out on 135 peripheral blood samples, which came from fewer than 50 ophthalmopathy, 70 to 80 hyperthyroidism and some 17 progressor patients.

The paper as a whole reports these results and caveats: No statistical method was used to set the sample size in advance, and investigators knew the group allocation. Blood samples also contained most of the expanded thyroid clonotypes (frequency above 0.001), which suggests that blood repertoires may reflect thyroid immune responses. A 13 V-J signature model separated ophthalmopathy from stable hyperthyroidism, with approximately 86% sensitivity and 81% to 82% specificity in cross-validation and 80%/75% in testing. In validation, progression to ophthalmopathy was predicted by the model with nearly 71% sensitivity and around 75% specificity, a median of approximately 6.5 months before onset.

Ophthalmopathy patients had moderately to severely active disease, with a Clinical Activity Score of 3 or more, a NOSPECS grade of 4 or more, and a disease duration of less than 3 months. Exclusion was applied to patients with uncontrolled infections, other autoimmune diseases, pregnancy or lactation. Diagnoses were based on clinical symptoms, serum thyroxine and TRAb, thyroid ultrasound and orbital computed tomography. PBMCs were isolated from 10 ml of fresh peripheral blood by Ficoll-Paque density gradient centrifugation. Trizol reagent was used to extract total RNA, and RNA quality was then checked on an Agilent 2100 Bioanalyzer.

Sequenced material: blood. This clonotype originated in a woman in her twenties or thirties with Graves' ophthalmopathy. The chain employs TRBV7-2 and TRBJ1-2; 8 of the junction bases match TRBD1. The encoded CDR3 is CASTPTGDYGYTF. The nucleotides read TGTGCCAGCACCCCGACAGGGGATTATGGCTACACCTTC.